The T cell receptor (beta chain) described here comes from a study of blood T cell repertoires in COVID-19. Clones were read by immunoSEQ multiplex PCR, and TCRdb kept only the in-frame ones, dropping some. Of around 220,000 clones in the sample, roughly 80% were seen once. Specimen: peripheral blood. The sequence was obtained from an elderly woman with COVID-19, enrolled during active disease.

The DNA for the CDR3 is TGTGCCGTAGGGACAGGGGAACTCTCTGGAAACACCATATATTTT. Its translation: CAVGTGELSGNTIYF. This sequence joins TRBV10-3 and TRBJ1-3, with 10 bases matching TRBD1. Germline CDR1 and CDR2: ENHRY and SYGVKD. The CDR3 is made up of 15 amino acids. The V gene end was trimmed by 11 bases and the J gene end by 0 bases; junction bases not matched to a gene: 7.